These 31 T cell receptor beta chains originate from one sample sequenced in a study of blood T cell repertoires in COVID-19. The repertoire was sequenced with immunoSEQ multiplex PCR; TCRdb's copy has only in-frame clones and lacks some. The sample lists some 120,000 clones, more than 70% seen once, with around 3.6% in the top ten. Specimen: peripheral blood. Source of these receptors: a woman aged 55-69 years with acute or convalescent COVID-19.

The gene calls are TRBV7-9 and TRBJ1-1; no firm D call. The ends were cut back, 5 bases at V and 3 bases at J, with 10 bases in the middle. Germline CDR1 SEHNR, CDR2 FQNEAQ (reference sequence). The CDR3 is 13 amino acids. The CDR3 spells CASSEEGDTEAFF. CDR3 sequence (DNA): TGTGCCAGCAGCGAAGAGGGAGACACTGAAGCTTTCTTT. The full variable domain, its missing parts supplied by reference TRBV7-9 and TRBJ1-1, is DTGVSQNPRHKITKRGQNVTFRCDPISEHNRLYWYRQTLGQGPEFLTYFQNEAQLEKSRLLSDRFSAERPKGSFSTLEIQRTEQGDSAMYLCASSEEGDTEAFFGQGTRLTVV.

The V call is TRBV6-1, the J call TRBJ2-5; D might be TRBD1 (6 bases). The CDR3 is 13 residues long. Per germline, CDR1 MNHNS and CDR2 SASEGT. Trimming took 2 bases from V and 4 from J, leaving 8 bases between them. The CDR3 DNA reads TGTGCCAGCAGTGAACAGGGGCGAGAGACCCAGTACTTC. Protein product: CASSEQGRETQYF.

The J gene is TRBJ1-5, the V gene TRBV6-6; possible D gene TRBD1, 5 bases. Trimming removed 6 bases at V and 2 bases at J, with 17 bases between. Per the germline V gene, CDR1 is MNHNY and CDR2 is SVGAGI (reference sequence). The CDR3 covers 16 residues. The CDR3 is CASSSSQGEGNQPQHF. Written as DNA, the CDR3 is TGTGCCAGCAGCTCCTCCCAGGGTGAGGGCAATCAGCCCCAGCATTTT.

DNA for the CDR3: TGTGCCAGCAGCTTAGAGGCCAGGGGACCCTACGAGCAGTACTTC. Residues: CASSLEARGPYEQYF. The chain is built from TRBV7-8 and TRBJ2-7, with D maybe TRBD1 (6 bases). Germline CDR1 is SGHVS and CDR2 is FQNEAQ. The CDR3 consists of 15 residues. The V gene lost 1 base and the J gene lost 2 bases, with 12 bases spanning the gap.

This chain joins TRBV28 and TRBJ1-6; D uncertain. The V and J ends lost 5 bases and 9 bases respectively, with 14 bases between them. The CDR3 length is 14 residues. Germline assignment: CDR1 MDHEN and CDR2 SYDVKM. CDR3 loop: CASSMRVSGSPLHF. Written as DNA, the CDR3 is TGTGCCAGCAGTATGAGGGTTTCAGGTTCACCCCTCCACTTT.

This rearrangement joins TRBV5-8 to TRBJ2-5; D perhaps matches TRBD2 (6 bases). Trimming stripped 7 bases from V and 4 bases from J, with 17 bases between. Germline V gene lookup returns CDR1 SGHTS and CDR2 YDEGEE. The CDR3 spans 14 residues. The CDR3 bases are TGTGCCAGCTTATGGGGAGTGGGGGGAGAGACCCAGTACTTC. Amino acids: CASLWGVGGETQYF.

V is TRBV29-1 and J is TRBJ1-6; D is ambiguous. The germline CDR1 and CDR2 sequences are SQVTM and ANQGSEA. V lost 4 bases and J 5 bases, leaving 9 bases between the germline ends. The CDR3 totals 13 residues. This CDR3 reads CSVGEGNNSPLHF. CDR3 coding DNA: TGCAGCGTTGGCGAGGGTAATAATTCACCCCTCCACTTT.

The chain employs TRBV11-2 and TRBJ2-7; 8 positions match TRBD1. V lost 7 bases to trimming and J lost 3 bases; unmatched junction nucleotides: 8. Germline V CDR1 and CDR2: SGHAT, FQNNGV. The CDR3 contains 14 residues. This CDR3 reads CASTRDRSLYEQYF. CDR3 DNA: TGTGCCAGCACCCGGGACAGGTCCCTCTACGAGCAGTACTTC.

This rearrangement joins TRBV27 to TRBJ1-1; a weak D match, TRBD1 (6 bases). This CDR3 is 14 amino acids long. The germline gives CDR1 MNHEY, CDR2 SMNVEV (reference sequence). V was cut by 7 bases and J by 1 base, with 13 bases left in between. DNA of the CDR3: TGTGCCAGCAACGTACAGGGCCCGAACACTGAAGCTTTCTTT. Residues: CASNVQGPNTEAFF.

The table lists this clone with a count of one. J is TRBJ1-2 and V is TRBV10-3; the match to TRBD1 covers 7 bases. J gave up 2 bases and V 3 bases, and 0 bases lay outside the gene matches. This CDR3 is 13 amino acids long. The germline V gene encodes CDR1 ENHRY and CDR2 SYGVKD. Here the CDR3 DNA reads TGTGCCATCAGTGAACAGGGGAACTATGGCTACACCTTC. It is translated as CAISEQGNYGYTF.

The rearrangement uses TRBV20-1 and TRBJ2-3; D perhaps matches TRBD2 (5 bases). V was clipped by 3 bases and J by 3 bases, with 22 bases between them. The CDR3 has 17 amino acids. The germline gives CDR1 DFQATT, CDR2 SNEGSKA (reference sequence). CDR3 in amino acids: CSASPASGQKGTDTQYF. The CDR3 DNA reads as TGCAGTGCTAGTCCCGCCAGCGGCCAGAAAGGAACAGATACGCAGTATTTT.

This chain links TRBV2 with TRBJ1-1; perhaps TRBD1 as D (5 bases). Germline V lookup: CDR1 SNHLY, CDR2 FYNNEI. Trimming cost V 8 bases and J 3 bases, with 16 bases left between them. This CDR3 region has 14 residues. CDR3 residues: CASSWGVVDTEAFF. DNA of the CDR3: TGTGCCAGCTCCTGGGGGGTGGTGGACACTGAAGCTTTCTTT.

The genes are TRBV6-5 and TRBJ1-2, with 12 bases aligning to TRBD1. The CDR3 is 15 residues long. V was clipped by 0 bases and J by 8 bases; unmatched bases: 4. Germline lookup yields CDR1 MNHEY and CDR2 SVGAGI. For the CDR3, the DNA is TGTGCCAGCAGTTACTCCGGGACAGGGGGCGTAGGCTACACCTTC. This sequence encodes CASSYSGTGGVGYTF.

J is TRBJ2-3 and V is TRBV7-9, with TRBD2 matching over 10 bases. From germline, CDR1 is SEHNR and CDR2 FQNEAQ (reference sequence). V dropped 5 bases and J dropped 2; count of bases not matched to a gene: 7. The CDR3 contains 16 residues. The CDR3 DNA is TGTGCCAGCAGCCTTCGGACTAGCGGCCCCACAGATACGCAGTATTTT. This translates into CASSLRTSGPTDTQYF.

This sequence joins TRBV7-2 and TRBJ2-5; TRBD1 matches 7 bases. The CDR3 consists of 15 residues. After removal of 6 bases from V and 1 base from J, the junction contained 8 bases not matched to a gene. The germline gives CDR1 SGHTA, CDR2 FQGNSA. For the CDR3, the DNA is TGTGCCAGCAGTTTGCCCGGGACAGCCCAAGAGACCCAGTACTTC. This translates into CASSLPGTAQETQYF.

A single count supports this clone. The genes are TRBV19 and TRBJ2-3; 9 bases map to TRBD1. CDR3 length: 16 amino acids. Germline V gene lookup returns CDR1 LNHDA and CDR2 SQIVND (reference sequence). The ends lost 3 bases at V and 7 bases at J; junction bases unmatched: 11. The CDR3 loop is CASSIPMGQGVNTQYF. CDR3 coding DNA: TGTGCCAGTAGTATTCCTATGGGACAGGGTGTAAATACGCAGTATTTT.

This rearrangement joins TRBV6-1 to TRBJ2-7; 10 positions match TRBD2. This CDR3 spans 15 amino acids. The V segment lost 7 bases and the J segment 5 bases; nucleotides outside the gene matches: 11. Germline-derived CDR1 and CDR2 are MNHNS and SASEGT. The CDR3 region is CASTIVSGRADEQYF. DNA for the CDR3: TGTGCCAGCACTATAGTAAGCGGGAGGGCCGACGAGCAGTACTTC.

The chain is built from TRBV2 and TRBJ1-1, with 8 bases fitting TRBD1. The CDR3 covers 16 residues. CDR1 SNHLY and CDR2 FYNNEI come from the germline V gene. V shed 2 bases and J 3 bases; nucleotides not matched to a gene: 8. CDR3 residues: CASSESPGQAYTEAFF. In DNA, the CDR3 is TGTGCCAGCAGTGAATCCCCGGGACAGGCTTACACTGAAGCTTTCTTT.

V and J are TRBV15 and TRBJ1-1; 10 nucleotides match TRBD1. The trim removed 2 bases at V and 10 bases at J, leaving 13 bases unmatched. Looked up from germline, CDR1 is LNHNV and CDR2 is YYDKDF (reference sequence). The CDR3 is 16 amino acids. The CDR3 DNA reads as TGTGCCACCAGCAGAAGGGTTGGGACAGGGGAAGGGGGAGCTTTCTTT. Translation: CATSRRVGTGEGGAFF.

The chain uses TRBV28 and TRBJ2-2, with 7 nucleotides matching TRBD1. V dropped 2 bases and J dropped 3; count of bases not matched to a gene: 6. CDR3 length: 16 residues. The germline CDR1 and CDR2 sequences are MDHEN and SYDVKM. DNA of the CDR3: TGTGCCAGCAGTTTAGAGGGGGCTCAACACACCGGGGAGCTGTTTTTT. It translates to CASSLEGAQHTGELFF.

J is TRBJ2-5 and V is TRBV11-3; the match to TRBD2 covers 12 bases. The CDR3 sequence is 18 residues long. From germline, CDR1 is SGHNT and CDR2 YENEEA. With 0 bases clipped from V and 5 bases from J, the junction kept 10 bases outside the gene matches. CDR3 DNA: TGTGCCAGCAGCTTAGATCTAGCGGGAGGGCCGAATGTGGAGACCCAGTACTTC. Its translation: CASSLDLAGGPNVETQYF. Using reference TRBV11-3 and TRBJ2-5 for the parts outside the CDR3, the full variable domain is EAGVVQSPRYKIIEKKQPVAFWCNPISGHNTLYWYLQNLGQGPELLIRYENEEAVDDSQLPKDRFSAERLKGVDSTLKIQPAELGDSAVYLCASSLDLAGGPNVETQYFGPGTRLLVL.

This clone came up once. The gene calls are TRBV4-2 and TRBJ1-5, with 9 bases identical to TRBD1. With V trimmed by 6 bases and J by 8 bases, 8 bases remained unmatched. The CDR3 runs 14 residues. Germline V gives CDR1 LGHNA, CDR2 YNFKEQ. DNA for the CDR3: TGTGCCAGCAGAGAGAGGGACAGGGTTGAGCCCCAGCATTTT. This gives the protein CASRERDRVEPQHF.

This chain links TRBV5-1 with TRBJ2-2; perhaps TRBD2 as D (6 bases). The CDR3 consists of 16 residues. In germline, CDR1 is SGHRS, CDR2 YFSETQ. Trimming cost V 0 bases and J 1 base, with 10 bases left between them. CDR3 coding DNA: TGCGCCAGCAGCTTGGTTTCTAGCGAGAACACCGGGGAGCTGTTTTTT. Amino acids: CASSLVSSENTGELFF. The whole variable domain, remainder taken from reference TRBV5-1 and TRBJ2-2, is KAGVTQTPRYLIKTRGQQVTLSCSPISGHRSVSWYQQTPGQGLQFLFEYFSETQRNKGNFPGRFSGRQFSNSRSEMNVSTLELGDSALYLCASSLVSSENTGELFFGEGSRLTVL.

The chain links TRBV7-8 to TRBJ2-7, with 8 bases aligning to TRBD2. Losses at the gene ends were 2 bases for V and 4 bases for J; bases not matched to a gene: 13. The CDR3 is 17 amino acids. The germline V gene has CDR1 SGHVS and CDR2 FQNEAQ. The CDR3 protein is CASSLSSWIAGRYEQYF. The CDR3 bases are TGTGCCAGCAGCTTATCCTCTTGGATAGCGGGGCGTTACGAGCAGTACTTC.

The chain carries TRBV3-1 (or the pseudogene TRBV3-2) and TRBJ2-2, with 8 bases aligning to TRBD1. The germline CDR1 and CDR2 sequences are LGHDT and YNNKEL (reference sequence). The length of the CDR3 is 16 residues. V lost 4 bases and J lost 4; bases outside the gene matches: 8. The CDR3: CASSPLGQGVTGELFF. CDR3 coding DNA: TGTGCCAGCAGCCCTCTTGGACAGGGCGTCACCGGGGAGCTGTTTTTT.

The gene calls are TRBV5-4 and TRBJ2-5; D call uncertain. V lost 4 bases to trimming and J lost 5 bases, with 15 bases between them. The V gene's germline CDR1 is SGHNT and CDR2 YYREEE (reference sequence). The CDR3 runs to 14 residues. In DNA, the CDR3 is TGTGCCAGCAGCCCGACCGGAGTCATGGAGACCCAGTACTTC. Amino acids: CASSPTGVMETQYF. The full variable domain, in which reference TRBV5-4 and TRBJ2-5 provide the parts outside the CDR3, is ETGVTQSPTHLIKTRGQQVTLRCSSQSGHNTVSWYQQALGQGPQFIFQYYREEENGRGNFPPRFSGLQFPNYSSELNVNALELDDSALYLCASSPTGVMETQYFGPGTRLLVL.

The gene calls are TRBV11-2 and TRBJ1-2, with D maybe TRBD1 (6 bases). Germline lookup yields CDR1 SGHAT and CDR2 FQNNGV. This CDR3 region has 14 residues. V dropped 5 bases and J dropped 4 bases, with 14 bases sitting between them. Here the CDR3 DNA reads TGTGCCAGCAGCCCGATAAGGGGGTCCTATGGCTACACCTTC. Amino acid sequence: CASSPIRGSYGYTF.

The chain recombines TRBV11-2 with TRBJ2-7, with a tentative D call TRBD2 (5 bases). V lost 2 bases and J 2 bases, leaving 13 bases between the germline ends. Germline V lookup: CDR1 SGHAT, CDR2 FQNNGV. The CDR3 loop spans 15 amino acids. The chain's CDR3 is CASSLWSGSPYEQYV. The CDR3 region has the DNA TGTGCCAGCAGCTTATGGTCGGGAAGTCCCTACGAGCAGTACGTC.

The chain carries TRBV5-5 and TRBJ1-6, with D unresolved. With 0 bases removed from V and 6 bases from J, the gap between germline ends came to 7 bases. Germline V gene lookup returns CDR1 SGHKS and CDR2 YYEKEE (reference sequence). The CDR3 has 14 amino acids. The CDR3 nucleotides read TGTGCCAGCAGCTTGGAACAGACTAATTCACCCCTCCACTTT. It translates to CASSLEQTNSPLHF. Variable domain in full (rest from reference TRBV5-5 and TRBJ1-6): DAGVTQSPTHLIKTRGQQVTLRCSPISGHKSVSWYQQVLGQGPQFIFQYYEKEERGRGNFPDRFSARQFPNYSSELNVNALLLGDSALYLCASSLEQTNSPLHFGNGTRLTVT.

The table lists this clone with a few counts. This chain joins TRBV6-5 and TRBJ2-7, with D hard to call. This CDR3 has 16 amino acids. Germline values: CDR1 MNHEY, CDR2 SVGAGI. V was shortened by 2 bases and J by 2 bases, with 16 bases between the two germline ends. The CDR3 DNA reads TGTGCCAGCAGTTACCGTCCTCCAGACGGAGCCTACGAGCAGTACTTC. As protein: CASSYRPPDGAYEQYF.

The chain links TRBV2 to TRBJ2-5; maybe TRBD1 (6 bases). Germline V lookup: CDR1 SNHLY, CDR2 FYNNEI. V was clipped by 7 bases and J by 1 base, with 16 bases between them. This CDR3 is 15 amino acids long. This CDR3 is CASMRTEGFQETQYF. CDR3 nucleotide sequence: TGTGCCAGCATGAGGACAGAGGGGTTCCAAGAGACCCAGTACTTC.